These T cell receptor beta chains were read from a single sample in a study of T cell responses to AZD1222 COVID-19 vaccine. TCRdb's copy holds only in-frame clones and misses some; the assay was immunoSEQ multiplex PCR. This sample has some 140,000 clones, with about 88% found just once. The source material was peripheral blood, sampled on day 0 of AZD1222 vaccination. The receptors derive from an adult in good health. Each CDR3 is given with its conserved first and last residue. D genes are given only for firm matches. Size values are once, few and many counts, or a class for expanded clones, and some rows have none.

D: -; V: TRBV9; size: -; J: TRBJ2-6; DNA: TGTGCCAGCAGCGCCCCTATCGTTCGGGGCGAGGGGGCCAACGTCCTGACTTTC; CDR3: CASSAPIVRGEGANVLTF
D: -; V: TRBV19; size: once; J: TRBJ1-2; DNA: TGTGCCAGTAGTATTGGGGATCGCAACTATGGCTACACCTTC; CDR3: CASSIGDRNYGYTF
D: TRBD1; V: TRBV3-1/TRBV3-2; size: -; J: TRBJ1-4; DNA: TGTGCCAGCAGCCCCTGGGACAGGGGTGAAAAACTGTTTTTT; CDR3: CASSPWDRGEKLFF
D: -; V: TRBV7-3; size: -; J: TRBJ2-3; DNA: TGTGCCAGCAGCCCACCGGGAGTACGGGGCACAGATACGCAGTATTTT; CDR3: CASSPPGVRGTDTQYF
D: -; V: TRBV10-1; size: -; J: TRBJ1-5; DNA: TGCGCCAGCAGCAGAACAGGGAGGGGTAGCAATCAGCCCCAGCATTTT; CDR3: CASSRTGRGSNQPQHF
D: -; V: TRBV7-2; size: -; J: TRBJ1-1; DNA: TGTGCCAGCAGCTTATTCGGGGGTGCGGCTTTCTTT; CDR3: CASSLFGGAAFF
D: TRBD2; V: TRBV7-9; size: -; J: TRBJ2-7; DNA: TGTGCCAGCAGCTTTTCAAGCGGGGCCACCTACGAGCAGTACTTC; CDR3: CASSFSSGATYEQYF
D: TRBD1; V: TRBV19; size: -; J: TRBJ1-1; DNA: TGTGCCAGTAGTTGGGCAGGGGGGGACACTGAAGCTTTCTTT; CDR3: CASSWAGGDTEAFF
D: -; V: TRBV5-1; size: few; J: TRBJ2-3; DNA: TGCGCCAGCAGCTTGGGCCCAAACGGAGATACGCAGTATTTT; CDR3: CASSLGPNGDTQYF
D: -; V: TRBV19; size: -; J: TRBJ1-2; DNA: TGTGCCAGTAGTATTCAGGGAAACTATGGCTACACCTTC; CDR3: CASSIQGNYGYTF
D: -; V: TRBV30; size: -; J: TRBJ2-7; DNA: TGTGCCTGGACCTCGTGGACAGCCTACGAGCAGTACTTC; CDR3: CAWTSWTAYEQYF
D: -; V: TRBV7-2; size: -; J: TRBJ2-2; DNA: TGTGCCAGCAGCTCCGGACACAACCGCGGGGAGCTGTTTTTT; CDR3: CASSSGHNRGELFF
D: -; V: TRBV28; size: once; J: TRBJ1-3; DNA: TGTGCCAGCAGTTTTCTGGCAGGGGTGGAGGGAAACACCATATATTTT; CDR3: CASSFLAGVEGNTIYF
D: TRBD2; V: TRBV10-2; size: -; J: TRBJ2-3; DNA: TGCGCCAGCAGTGAGCGGACTAGATCAGATACGCAGTATTTT; CDR3: CASSERTRSDTQYF
D: -; V: TRBV19; size: -; J: TRBJ1-1; DNA: TGTGCCAGTAGTCCCGCCGGAGGTATCACTGAAGCTTTCTTT; CDR3: CASSPAGGITEAFF
D: TRBD1; V: TRBV5-6; size: -; J: TRBJ1-6; DNA: TGTGCCAGCAGCTTTGGGGACAGTTACAATTCACCCCTCCACTTT; CDR3: CASSFGDSYNSPLHF
D: TRBD1; V: TRBV5-4; size: -; J: TRBJ1-2; DNA: TGTGCCAGCAGCTTTTCTTATCAGGGGGCTGGCTATGGCTACACCTTC; CDR3: CASSFSYQGAGYGYTF
D: -; V: TRBV19; size: -; J: TRBJ1-2; DNA: TGTGCCAGTAGTATGGGTTGGCGGGGAGGAGGCTACACCTTC; CDR3: CASSMGWRGGGYTF
D: TRBD2; V: TRBV13; size: once; J: TRBJ2-5; DNA: TGTGCCAGCAGCTGCACGGGACTAGCGGGAGGGTTAGAGACCCAGTACTTC; CDR3: CASSCTGLAGGLETQYF
D: TRBD2; V: TRBV27; size: -; J: TRBJ2-3; DNA: TGTGCCAGCAGTATAACGGGGGGGCGGGATACGCAGTATTTT; CDR3: CASSITGGRDTQYF
D: TRBD1; V: TRBV18; size: -; J: TRBJ1-1; DNA: TGTGCCAGCTCACTCGGGACAGGGCGTATGAACACTGAAGCTTTCTTT; CDR3: CASSLGTGRMNTEAFF
D: -; V: TRBV6-5; size: -; J: TRBJ1-5; DNA: TGTGCCAGCAGTTCACACGGGGATCAGCCCCAGCATTTT; CDR3: CASSSHGDQPQHF
D: -; V: TRBV5-1; size: few; J: TRBJ1-1; DNA: TGCGCCAGCAGCTTTCAGGGCGGGAGCACTGAAGCTTTCTTT; CDR3: CASSFQGGSTEAFF
D: -; V: TRBV6-5; size: -; J: TRBJ2-2; DNA: TGTGCCAGCAATGGTCTCACCGGGGAGCTGTTTTTT; CDR3: CASNGLTGELFF
D: TRBD1; V: TRBV7-9; size: -; J: TRBJ1-1; DNA: TGTGCCAGCAGCTTAAACACAGGGGTGGCTGAAGCTTTCTTT; CDR3: CASSLNTGVAEAFF
D: TRBD1; V: TRBV7-2; size: -; J: TRBJ1-5; DNA: TGTGCCAGCAGCTTTGGGACAGGGGGCTTCTCAAATCAGCCCCAGCATTTT; CDR3: CASSFGTGGFSNQPQHF
D: -; V: TRBV30; size: -; J: TRBJ1-3; DNA: TGTGCCTGGACCCCTAATCTCTCTGGAAACACCATATATTTT; CDR3: CAWTPNLSGNTIYF
D: TRBD1; V: TRBV5-5; size: once; J: TRBJ2-5; DNA: TGTGCCAGCAGCGTACAGGGGGTCCAAGAGACCCAGTACTTC; CDR3: CASSVQGVQETQYF
D: TRBD1; V: TRBV6-5; size: -; J: TRBJ2-7; DNA: TGTGCCAGCAGGACAGGGTTTTACGAGCAGTACTTC; CDR3: CASRTGFYEQYF
D: -; V: TRBV6-5; size: once; J: TRBJ1-1; DNA: TGTGCCAGCAGTCTTACGTCGGGAAACACTGAAGCTTTCTTT; CDR3: CASSLTSGNTEAFF
D: -; V: TRBV7-8; size: -; J: TRBJ1-5; DNA: TGTGCCAGCAGCCGAGCGAGGGGGAATCAGCCCCAGCATTTT; CDR3: CASSRARGNQPQHF
D: -; V: TRBV5-4; size: -; J: TRBJ1-2; DNA: TGTGCCAGCAGCTTTGGGGCCTCCTATGGCTACACCTTC; CDR3: CASSFGASYGYTF
D: -; V: TRBV3-1/TRBV3-2; size: -; J: TRBJ1-4; DNA: TGTGCCAGCAGCCAAGATTATACAGGGAGTGAAAAACTGTTTTTT; CDR3: CASSQDYTGSEKLFF
D: TRBD1; V: TRBV30; size: -; J: TRBJ1-1; DNA: TGTGCCTGGAGTGTAAGGGCGGGACAGGGGATGAACACTGAAGCTTTCTTT; CDR3: CAWSVRAGQGMNTEAFF
D: -; V: TRBV30; size: -; J: TRBJ1-1; DNA: TGTGCCTGGAGTCTGGTCTACACTGAAGCTTTCTTT; CDR3: CAWSLVYTEAFF
D: -; V: TRBV7-2; size: -; J: TRBJ2-7; DNA: TGTGCCAGCAGTCTCGGAGGGGGGATCTACGAGCAGTACTTC; CDR3: CASSLGGGIYEQYF
D: -; V: TRBV7-2; size: -; J: TRBJ2-5; DNA: TGTGCCAGCAGCCCCCAAGACCCGCGCTGGGAGACCCAGTACTTC; CDR3: CASSPQDPRWETQYF
D: -; V: TRBV9; size: -; J: TRBJ2-3; DNA: TGTGCCAGCAGCGTAAGGCCCACTGATACGCAGTATTTT; CDR3: CASSVRPTDTQYF
D: TRBD1; V: TRBV9; size: -; J: TRBJ1-1; DNA: TGTGCCAGCAGCGTAGCGACAGGGAGAGGGGAAGCTTTCTTT; CDR3: CASSVATGRGEAFF
D: TRBD1; V: TRBV5-6; size: few; J: TRBJ1-2; DNA: TGTGCCAGCAGCGTCTACAGAGGGGGCATAGATAACTATGGCTACACCTTC; CDR3: CASSVYRGGIDNYGYTF
D: -; V: TRBV11-3; size: -; J: TRBJ2-3; DNA: TGTGCCAGCAGCTCAAATTTCAGGGGCATCGCAGATACGCAGTATTTT; CDR3: CASSSNFRGIADTQYF
D: TRBD1; V: TRBV2; size: -; J: TRBJ1-1; DNA: TGTGCCAGCAGCGAACTAGGACAGGGGAGCAAAGCTTTCTTT; CDR3: CASSELGQGSKAFF
D: TRBD1; V: TRBV3-1/TRBV3-2; size: -; J: TRBJ2-7; DNA: TGTGCCAGCAGGTGGGGACAGGGAGGATCCTACGAGCAGTACTTC; CDR3: CASRWGQGGSYEQYF
D: TRBD1; V: TRBV10-3; size: -; J: TRBJ1-2; DNA: TGTGCCATCAGTGAGCCGACAGGGGGGGACTATGGCTACACCTTC; CDR3: CAISEPTGGDYGYTF
D: TRBD1; V: TRBV2; size: -; J: TRBJ2-1; DNA: TGTGCCAGCAGTGGGAGACAGGGTTCCTACAATGAGCAGTTCTTC; CDR3: CASSGRQGSYNEQFF
D: -; V: TRBV19; size: -; J: TRBJ1-3; DNA: TGTGCCAGCGACAGTTACTCTGGAAACACCATATATTTT; CDR3: CASDSYSGNTIYF